The 21 T cell receptor beta chains given below trace back to one sample, sequenced in a study of blood T cells in healthy people across ages. Next came a second PCR, run for about 7 to 12 cycles, which used a sample-barcoded 5' primer along with a J-beta primer mix. One entry per CDR3 protein results from TCRdb running MiXCR on the 5' RACE reads. The data contain some 1.4 million distinct CDR3 sequences, around two fifths of them singletons. The sample consisted of blood. These receptors were taken from a woman between 18 and 29 years old in good health.

The V and J genes are TRBV28 and TRBJ2-7; 10 positions match TRBD2. This CDR3 is 15 amino acids long. Germline V lookup: CDR1 MDHEN, CDR2 SYDVKM. V lost 5 bases and J lost 7; bases outside the gene matches: 11. CDR3 sequence: CASSSLLAGIGEQYF. CDR3 DNA sequence: TGTGCCAGCAGTAGTTTACTAGCGGGAATAGGGGAGCAGTACTTC.

This clonotype turned up a few times. V and J are TRBV7-9 and TRBJ2-1; the match to TRBD2 covers 9 bases. V lost 1 base and J lost 7; bases outside the gene matches: 5. The V gene's germline CDR1 is SEHNR and CDR2 FQNEAQ (reference sequence). The CDR3 is 15 residues long. CDR3 in amino acids: CASSLVAGVTNEQFF. In DNA form, the CDR3 reads TGTGCCAGCAGCTTAGTAGCGGGAGTTACTAATGAGCAGTTCTTC.

V usage is TRBV10-1 and J usage is TRBJ2-5; perhaps TRBD1 as D (7 bases). Germline assignment: CDR1 WNHNN and CDR2 SYGVQD (reference sequence). This CDR3 is 16 amino acids long. V lost 6 bases, J lost 11 bases, and 28 bases lay in between. CDR3 sequence (DNA): TGCGCCAGCAGCGGAAGGGACAGCCGGAGGGGCAATGAGCAGTACTTC. Protein: CASSGRDSRRGNEQYF.

The table lists this clonotype with a count of one. The chain combines TRBV20-1 with TRBJ1-1; D may be TRBD1 (6 bases). V lost 4 bases and J lost 1, with 10 bases in between. Per germline, CDR1 DFQATT and CDR2 SNEGSKA (reference sequence). This CDR3 has 13 residues. CDR3 in amino acids: CSAIQGPNTEAFF. CDR3 in DNA: TGCAGTGCTATACAGGGCCCGAACACTGAAGCTTTCTTT.

This clonotype was seen a few times. This chain connects TRBV29-1 to TRBJ2-5, with 9 nucleotides matching TRBD1. Germline CDR1 SQVTM, CDR2 ANQGSEA. J lost 7 bases, V lost 7 bases, and 7 bases had no gene match. The CDR3 sequence is 12 residues long. CDR3 loop: CSARTGEGTQYF. Here the CDR3 DNA reads TGCAGCGCCCGGACAGGGGAAGGGACCCAGTACTTC.

This chain links TRBV20-1 with TRBJ2-7; no clear D gene. This CDR3 is built from 13 residues. Trimming pared 6 bases from V and 0 bases from J, leaving 12 bases between. The germline gives CDR1 DFQATT, CDR2 SNEGSKA (reference sequence). CDR3 residues: CSAPDGHSYEQYF. For the CDR3, the DNA is TGCAGTGCGCCCGACGGGCACTCCTACGAGCAGTACTTC.

J is TRBJ2-1 and V is TRBV7-3; D might be TRBD2 (6 bases). CDR3 size: 13 residues. From germline, CDR1 is SGHTA and CDR2 FQGTGA. Trimming stripped 5 bases from V and 13 bases from J, with 18 bases between. The CDR3 nucleotides are TGTGCCAGCAGCCCCGCTAGCGAAGAGACCCAGTTCTTC. Its translation: CASSPASEETQFF.

The chain joins TRBV7-8 to TRBJ2-3; 13 bases are a match to TRBD2. This CDR3 has 17 residues. Germline CDR1 reads SGHVS; CDR2 reads FQNEAQ. The J segment lost 6 bases and the V segment lost 1 base, leaving 7 bases of the junction unmatched. The CDR3 region is CASSLGTSGSLRDTQYF. The CDR3 nucleotides are TGTGCCAGCAGCTTAGGGACTAGCGGGAGTTTGAGGGATACGCAGTATTTT.

The CDR3 DNA reads TGCAGTGCTCAAGACCCGGGCGGGGTCACCACAGATACGCAGTATTTT. It specifies CSAQDPGGVTTDTQYF. The rearrangement uses TRBV20-1 and TRBJ2-3; TRBD2 might be the D (6 bases). The length of the CDR3 is 16 residues. Germline CDR1 is DFQATT and CDR2 is SNEGSKA (reference sequence). Trimming left V 5 bases short and J 2 bases short, with 20 bases between.

The table lists this clonotype with many counts. V gene TRBV27 combines with J gene TRBJ2-1; 7 nucleotides align to TRBD1. V was clipped by 2 bases and J by 6 bases; unmatched bases: 7. Per the germline V gene, CDR1 is MNHEY and CDR2 is SMNVEV (reference sequence). The CDR3 is made up of 15 amino acids. The CDR3 DNA reads TGTGCCAGCAGTTTAAGACAGGGTACCATCAATGAGCAGTTCTTC. Protein sequence: CASSLRQGTINEQFF.

The CDR3 nucleotides read TGTGCCAGCTCACCGGGGGGGGCGCAAGATGGCTACACCTTC. This translates into CASSPGGAQDGYTF. The V call is TRBV18, the J call TRBJ1-2; D is possibly TRBD1 (6 bases). Germline V gives CDR1 KGHSH, CDR2 LQKENI. The CDR3 is 14 amino acids. Trimming removed 3 bases from V and 6 bases from J, with 14 bases in between.

The gene calls are TRBV6-1 and TRBJ2-3, with 11 bases aligning to TRBD2. Unmatched junction bases numbered 11, after V lost 5 bases and J lost 4 bases. Looked up from germline, CDR1 is MNHNS and CDR2 is SASEGT. This CDR3 is built from 17 residues. The CDR3: CASSRLTSGGGADTQYF. The CDR3 DNA follows: TGTGCCAGCAGTCGCCTTACTAGCGGGGGTGGTGCAGATACGCAGTATTTT.

V gene TRBV7-9 combines with J gene TRBJ2-3; no reliable D call. This CDR3 has 16 residues. Trimming shortened V by 11 bases and J by 0 bases, and 21 bases separated the two germline ends. Germline CDR1 SEHNR, CDR2 FQNEAQ (reference sequence). In nucleotides, the CDR3 is TGTGCCGGCCCGGTGATGGGCGGTTCTAGCACAGATACGCAGTATTTT. This translates into CAGPVMGGSSTDTQYF.

This clonotype was picked up a small number of times. This chain connects TRBV4-1 to TRBJ2-1; 9 nucleotides align to TRBD2. The tail of the sequence fits TRBJ2-7 better, so the J call may be wrong. Germline lookup yields CDR1 MGHRA and CDR2 YSYEKL. CDR3 length: 16 amino acids. The CDR3 DNA reads TGCGCCAGCAGCCACCTAGCGGGGAGCTCCTACAATGAGCAGTACTTC. Encoded protein: CASSHLAGSSYNEQYF.

The V gene is TRBV6-5, the J gene TRBJ2-7, with D possibly being TRBD1 or TRBD2 (5 bases each). Trimming stripped 6 bases from V and 1 base from J, with 19 bases between. This CDR3 has 16 amino acids. The germline CDR1 and CDR2 sequences are MNHEY and SVGAGI. The chain's CDR3 is CASRRGSGTASYEQYF. The CDR3, as DNA: TGTGCCAGCAGACGAGGCTCCGGGACGGCTTCCTACGAGCAGTACTTC.

The chain joins TRBV3-1 to TRBJ2-7; D is unclear. V lost 0 bases and J lost 0, with 9 bases in between. This CDR3 has 15 residues. The germline gives CDR1 LGHDT, CDR2 YNNKEL (reference sequence). This chain's CDR3 is CASSQEHGFSYEQYF. The CDR3 DNA reads as TGTGCCAGCAGCCAAGAACACGGTTTCTCCTACGAGCAGTACTTC.

This clonotype was observed a few times. This chain uses TRBV11-2 with TRBJ1-1; no clear D gene. V was cut by 6 bases and J by 4 bases, with 18 bases left in between. The CDR3 contains 15 residues. Per the germline V gene, CDR1 is SGHAT and CDR2 is FQNNGV. CDR3 protein: CASSLIGGLFTEAFF. The CDR3 nucleotides read TGTGCCAGCAGTCTCATTGGTGGGCTGTTCACTGAAGCTTTCTTT.

This clonotype came up a few times. The chain recombines TRBV20-1 with TRBJ1-2; D perhaps matches TRBD1 (5 bases). V was shortened by 2 bases and J by 8 bases, with 15 bases between the two germline ends. This CDR3 has 13 amino acids. The germline V gene has CDR1 DFQATT and CDR2 SNEGSKA (reference sequence). The CDR3 loop is CSARPSSREGYTF. In nucleotides, the CDR3 is TGCAGTGCTAGACCATCCTCCAGGGAGGGCTACACCTTC.

The chain combines TRBV5-5 with TRBJ1-5; D call uncertain. The CDR3 runs to 15 residues. Germline V gene lookup returns CDR1 SGHKS and CDR2 YYEKEE (reference sequence). V dropped 4 bases and J dropped 0 bases, with 11 bases sitting between them. DNA for the CDR3: TGTGCCAGCAGCCCCGGACTTCATAGCAATCAGCCCCAGCATTTT. Translating gives CASSPGLHSNQPQHF. Drawing the rest from reference TRBV5-5 and TRBJ1-5, the complete variable domain is DAGVTQSPTHLIKTRGQQVTLRCSPISGHKSVSWYQQVLGQGPQFIFQYYEKEERGRGNFPDRFSARQFPNYSSELNVNALLLGDSALYLCASSPGLHSNQPQHFGDGTRLSIL.

The chain uses TRBV20-1 and TRBJ2-5, with 8 nucleotides matching TRBD2. Germline V gene data show CDR1 as DFQATT and CDR2 as SNEGSKA (reference sequence). This CDR3 has 14 residues. Trimming took 0 bases from V and 4 from J; bases not matched to a gene: 4. The CDR3 DNA follows: TGCAGTGCTAGAGAAGCGGGAGCCCGAGAGACCCAGTACTTC. Protein sequence: CSAREAGARETQYF.

The chain carries TRBV9 and TRBJ1-2; 9 nucleotides align to TRBD1. Looked up from germline, CDR1 is SGDLS and CDR2 is YYNGEE. Germline trimming cut 7 bases from V and 4 bases from J; bases unmatched to any gene: 11. The CDR3 sequence is 15 residues long. This CDR3 is CASGPGTGSPYGYTF. The CDR3 bases are TGTGCCAGCGGTCCCGGGACAGGGTCCCCCTATGGCTACACCTTC.